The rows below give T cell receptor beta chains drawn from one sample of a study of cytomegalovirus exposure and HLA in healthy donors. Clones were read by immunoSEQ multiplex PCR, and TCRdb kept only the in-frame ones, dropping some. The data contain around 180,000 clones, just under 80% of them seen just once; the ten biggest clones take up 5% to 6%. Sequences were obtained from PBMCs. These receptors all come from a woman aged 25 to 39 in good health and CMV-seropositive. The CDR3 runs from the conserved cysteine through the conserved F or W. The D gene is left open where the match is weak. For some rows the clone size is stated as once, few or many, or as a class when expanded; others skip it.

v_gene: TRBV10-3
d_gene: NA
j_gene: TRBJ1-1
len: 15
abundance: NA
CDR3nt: TGTGCCATCAGTGAGTCATCTCAGGGGAACACTGAAGCTTTCTTT
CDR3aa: CAISESSQGNTEAFF

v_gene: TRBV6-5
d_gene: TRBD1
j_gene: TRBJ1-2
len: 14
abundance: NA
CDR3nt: TGTGCCAGCAGAACAGGGGGCCTCAGCTATGGCTACACCTTC
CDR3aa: CASRTGGLSYGYTF

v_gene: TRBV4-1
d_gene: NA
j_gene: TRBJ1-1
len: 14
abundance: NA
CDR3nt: TGCGCCAGCAGCCAAGTTCAGGGAGGGACTGAAGCTTTCTTT
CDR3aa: CASSQVQGGTEAFF

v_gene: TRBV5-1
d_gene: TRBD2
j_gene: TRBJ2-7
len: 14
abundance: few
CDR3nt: TGCGCCAGCAGCTTGGCTAGCGGGGCCTACGAGCAGTACTTC
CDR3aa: CASSLASGAYEQYF

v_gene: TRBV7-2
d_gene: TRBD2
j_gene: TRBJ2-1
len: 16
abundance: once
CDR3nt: TGTGCCAGCAGCACCCCCGGGCTAGCGGGGACAAATGAGCAGTTCTTC
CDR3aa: CASSTPGLAGTNEQFF

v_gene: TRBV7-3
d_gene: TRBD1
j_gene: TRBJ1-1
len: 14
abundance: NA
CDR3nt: TGTGCCAGCAGCTTGAGGGGGCAGGGCACTGAAGCTTTCTTT
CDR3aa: CASSLRGQGTEAFF

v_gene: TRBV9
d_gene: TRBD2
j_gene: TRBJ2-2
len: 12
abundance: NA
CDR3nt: TGTGCCAGCAATGCGGGAGGCGGGGAGCTGTTTTTT
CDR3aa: CASNAGGGELFF

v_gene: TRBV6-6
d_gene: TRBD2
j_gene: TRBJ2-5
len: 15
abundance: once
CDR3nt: TGTGCCAGCACCAAAAGCGGGGGGCTCCAAGAGACCCAGTACTTC
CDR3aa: CASTKSGGLQETQYF

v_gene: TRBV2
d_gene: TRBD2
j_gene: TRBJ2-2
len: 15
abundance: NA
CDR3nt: TGTGCTGCCAAGTCGGCGGGAGGCGTCACCGGGGAGCTGTTTTTT
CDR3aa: CAAKSAGGVTGELFF

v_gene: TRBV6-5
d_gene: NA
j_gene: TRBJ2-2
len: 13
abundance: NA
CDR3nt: TGTGCCAGCAGCGAAACCAGGGCCGGGGAGCTGTTTTTT
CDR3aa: CASSETRAGELFF

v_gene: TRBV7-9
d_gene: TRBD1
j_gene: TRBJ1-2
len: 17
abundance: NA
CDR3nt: TGTGCCAGCAGCTCCCCAAGGACAGGGCCTCCGAACTATGGCTACACCTTC
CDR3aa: CASSSPRTGPPNYGYTF

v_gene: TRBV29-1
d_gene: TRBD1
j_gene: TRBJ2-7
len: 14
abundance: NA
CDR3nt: TGCAGCGTTGATGGACAGGGGAGCTCCTACGAGCAGTACTTC
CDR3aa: CSVDGQGSSYEQYF

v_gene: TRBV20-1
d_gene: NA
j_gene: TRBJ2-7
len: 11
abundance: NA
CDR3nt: TGCAGTGCGAAGGGACAATACGAGCAGTACTTC
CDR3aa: CSAKGQYEQYF

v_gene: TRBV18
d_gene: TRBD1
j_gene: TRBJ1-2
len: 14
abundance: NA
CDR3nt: TGTGCCAGCTCACCGACAGGGAATGACTATGGCTACACCTTC
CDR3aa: CASSPTGNDYGYTF

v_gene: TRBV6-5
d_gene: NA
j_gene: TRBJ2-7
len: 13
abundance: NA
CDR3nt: TGTGCCAGCAGCGAACAGGGCCCCTACGAGCAGTACTTC
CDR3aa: CASSEQGPYEQYF

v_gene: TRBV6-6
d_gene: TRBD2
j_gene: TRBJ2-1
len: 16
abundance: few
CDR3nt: TGTGCCAGCAGTTACTACCGAGCGGGACTCCGACATGAGCAGTTCTTC
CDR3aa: CASSYYRAGLRHEQFF

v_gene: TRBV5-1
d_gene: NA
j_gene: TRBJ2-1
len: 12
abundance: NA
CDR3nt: TGCGCCAGCAGATTAGGAGGGGATGAGCAGTTCTTC
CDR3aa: CASRLGGDEQFF

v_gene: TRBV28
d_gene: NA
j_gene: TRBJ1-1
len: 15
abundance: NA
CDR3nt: TGTGCCAGCAGTCTAGCCGGACCCCAAGGTACTGAAGCTTTCTTT
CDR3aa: CASSLAGPQGTEAFF

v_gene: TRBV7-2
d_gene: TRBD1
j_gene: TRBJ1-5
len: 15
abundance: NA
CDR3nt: TGTGCCAGCAAGGGACAGGGGTATAGCAATCAGCCCCAGCATTTT
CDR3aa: CASKGQGYSNQPQHF

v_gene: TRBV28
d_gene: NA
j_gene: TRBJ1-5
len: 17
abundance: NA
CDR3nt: TGTGCCAGCAGTTGGTGGGCCGGGAGGGGAGAGGGTCAGCCCCAGCATTTT
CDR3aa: CASSWWAGRGEGQPQHF

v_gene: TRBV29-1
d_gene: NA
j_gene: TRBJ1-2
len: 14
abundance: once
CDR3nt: TGCAGCGTTGAAGCCTTAGGACAGCGCTATGGCTACACCTTC
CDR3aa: CSVEALGQRYGYTF

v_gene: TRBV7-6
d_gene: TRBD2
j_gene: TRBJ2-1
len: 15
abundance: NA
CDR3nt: TGTGCCAGCAGCTTTAGCGGGACCTCCTACAATGAGCAGTTCTTC
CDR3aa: CASSFSGTSYNEQFF

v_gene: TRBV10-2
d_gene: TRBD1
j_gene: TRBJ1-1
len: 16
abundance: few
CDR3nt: TGCGCCAGCAGGAACTTCCGGGACAGGGAGAACACTGAAGCTTTCTTT
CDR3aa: CASRNFRDRENTEAFF

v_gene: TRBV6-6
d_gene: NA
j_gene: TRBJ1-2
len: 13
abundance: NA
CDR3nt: TGTGCCAGCACCCCCCCGAGGGCCCATGGCTACACCTTC
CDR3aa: CASTPPRAHGYTF

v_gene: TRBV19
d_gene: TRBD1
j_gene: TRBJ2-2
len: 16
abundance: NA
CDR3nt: TGTGCCAGTAGTCTCGACAGGGGGCTTTACACCGGGGAGCTGTTTTTT
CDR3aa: CASSLDRGLYTGELFF

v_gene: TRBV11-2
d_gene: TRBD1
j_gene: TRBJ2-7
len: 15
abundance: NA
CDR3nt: TGTGCCAGCAGCCGACAGGGCACTAGCTCCTACGAGCAGTACTTC
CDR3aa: CASSRQGTSSYEQYF

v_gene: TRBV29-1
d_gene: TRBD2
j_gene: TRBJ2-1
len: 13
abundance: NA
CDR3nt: TGCAGCGTTGATACGGGGGGGGCCGGTGAGCAGTTCTTC
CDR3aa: CSVDTGGAGEQFF

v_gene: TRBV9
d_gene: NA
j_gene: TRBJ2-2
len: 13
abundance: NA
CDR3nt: TGTGCCAGCACCAGGAGGGTCTCCGGGGAGCTGTTTTTT
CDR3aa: CASTRRVSGELFF

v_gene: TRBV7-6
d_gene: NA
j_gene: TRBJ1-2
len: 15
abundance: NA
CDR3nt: TGTGCCAGCAGCTTAGGTGGAGGAATTAACTATGGCTACACCTTC
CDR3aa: CASSLGGGINYGYTF

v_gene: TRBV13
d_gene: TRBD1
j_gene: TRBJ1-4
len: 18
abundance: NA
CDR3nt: TGTGCCAGCAGCTTATCCGAGCAGGGGGTTGCGACTAATGAAAAACTGTTTTTT
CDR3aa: CASSLSEQGVATNEKLFF

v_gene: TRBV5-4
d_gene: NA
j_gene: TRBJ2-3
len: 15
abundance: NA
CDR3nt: TGTGCCAGCAGCTTGTGGAGCGGAAGCACAGATACGCAGTATTTT
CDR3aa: CASSLWSGSTDTQYF

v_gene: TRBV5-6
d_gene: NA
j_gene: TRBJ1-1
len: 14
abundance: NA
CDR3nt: TGTGCCAGCAGTGTGGCCCTCGGGGACACTGAAGCTTTCTTT
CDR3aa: CASSVALGDTEAFF

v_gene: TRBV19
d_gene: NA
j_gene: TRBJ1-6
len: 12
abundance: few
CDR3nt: TGTGCCAGCCGGGACTCGATTTCACCCCTCCACTTT
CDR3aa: CASRDSISPLHF

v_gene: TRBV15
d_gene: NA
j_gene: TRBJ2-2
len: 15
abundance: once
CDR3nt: TGTGCCACCAGCACGCGGGGACGGGTCGACGGGGAGCTGTTTTTT
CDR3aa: CATSTRGRVDGELFF

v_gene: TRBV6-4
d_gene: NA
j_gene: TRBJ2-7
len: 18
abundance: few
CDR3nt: TGTGTTGCCCCCGGGAAAGTAACAGGCCCAGAGGGAGGCTACGAGCAGTACTTC
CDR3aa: CVAPGKVTGPEGGYEQYF

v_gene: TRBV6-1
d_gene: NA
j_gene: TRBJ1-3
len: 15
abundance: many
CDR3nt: TGTGCCAGCAGTGTCGACGGGAGCTCTGGAAACACCATATATTTT
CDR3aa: CASSVDGSSGNTIYF

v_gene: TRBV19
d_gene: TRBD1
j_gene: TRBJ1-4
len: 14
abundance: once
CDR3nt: TGTGCCAGCGGGGACAGAGGATGGGGAGAAAAACTGTTTTTT
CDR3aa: CASGDRGWGEKLFF

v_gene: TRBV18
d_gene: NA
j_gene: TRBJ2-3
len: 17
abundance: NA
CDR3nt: TGTGCCAGCTCACCATACTCTTTGACCGACGGGAACCCCGCGCAGTATTTT
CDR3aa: CASSPYSLTDGNPAQYF